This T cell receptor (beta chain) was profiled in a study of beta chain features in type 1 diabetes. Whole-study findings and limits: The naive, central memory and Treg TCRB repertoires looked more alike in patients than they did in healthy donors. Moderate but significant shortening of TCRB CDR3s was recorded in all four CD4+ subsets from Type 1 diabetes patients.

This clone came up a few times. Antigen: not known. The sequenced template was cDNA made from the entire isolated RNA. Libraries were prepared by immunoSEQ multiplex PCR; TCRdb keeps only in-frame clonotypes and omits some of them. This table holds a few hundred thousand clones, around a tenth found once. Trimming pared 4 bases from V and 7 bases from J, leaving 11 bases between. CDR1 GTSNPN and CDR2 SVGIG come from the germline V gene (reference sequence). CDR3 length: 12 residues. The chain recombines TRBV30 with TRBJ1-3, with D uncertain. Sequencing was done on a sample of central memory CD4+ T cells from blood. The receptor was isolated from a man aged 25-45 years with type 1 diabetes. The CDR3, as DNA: TGTGCCTGGACCTTGGTAGGGAACACCATATATTTT. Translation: CAWTLVGNTIYF.